These 9 T cell receptor beta chains were all obtained from the same sample, sequenced in a study of T cells after yellow fever vaccination. A single record per CDR3 protein comes from TCRdb applying MiXCR to the 5' RACE reads. The sample carries about 99,000 distinct CDR3 sequences, roughly 6% recorded once. The starting material was CD8+ T cells sorted from PBMCs, obtained 10 days after the yellow fever booster vaccination. These receptors were obtained from a young man who received the YFV17D yellow fever vaccine.

This clonotype was seen at least ten times. The J gene is TRBJ2-1, the V gene TRBV29-1; tentatively, D is TRBD1 (5 bases). Trimming took 5 bases from V and 7 from J, leaving 9 bases between them. CDR3 length: 11 amino acids. Germline V lookup: CDR1 SQVTM, CDR2 ANQGSEA. The CDR3, as DNA: TGCAGCGTTCCCGACAGAAATGAGCAGTTCTTC. It specifies CSVPDRNEQFF.

The chain combines TRBV9 with TRBJ1-1; a weak D match, TRBD1 (5 bases). The length of the CDR3 is 13 residues. V was pared by 4 bases and J by 4 bases, with 11 bases between. Germline values: CDR1 SGDLS, CDR2 YYNGEE. CDR3 region: CASSPWGGTEAFF. Here the CDR3 DNA reads TGTGCCAGCAGCCCCTGGGGGGGCACTGAAGCTTTCTTT.

The V and J genes are TRBV15 and TRBJ2-6; 8 bases are shared with TRBD1. CDR1 is LNHNV, CDR2 YYDKDF, per germline (reference sequence). Trimming took 4 bases from V and 2 from J; bases not matched to a gene: 1. CDR3 length: 15 amino acids. CDR3 residues: CATSNRGTGANVLTF. CDR3 DNA sequence: TGTGCCACCAGCAACAGGGGGACTGGGGCCAACGTCCTGACTTTC.

This sequence joins TRBV6-1 and TRBJ2-5; D unclear. Trimming took 5 bases from V and 9 from J, leaving 10 bases between them. CDR3 size: 11 residues. Germline CDR1 and CDR2: MNHNS and SASEGT. The CDR3 loop is CASSFSWAQYF. The CDR3 coding sequence is TGTGCCAGCAGTTTCTCCTGGGCCCAGTACTTC.

The rearrangement uses TRBV5-1 and TRBJ2-7; 11 bases fit TRBD2. The germline V gene encodes CDR1 SGHRS and CDR2 YFSETQ. Trimming removed 0 bases from V and 2 bases from J; junction bases left unmatched: 4. CDR3 length equals 16 residues. CDR3 protein: CASSLARGLAAYEQYF. CDR3 DNA: TGCGCCAGCAGCTTGGCCAGGGGACTAGCGGCCTACGAGCAGTACTTC.

The chain has TRBV6-5 and TRBJ1-2; D might be TRBD1 (6 bases). The CDR3 length is 13 residues. The germline V gene has CDR1 MNHEY and CDR2 SVGAGI. Trimming pared 5 bases from V and 7 bases from J, leaving 14 bases between. DNA for the CDR3: TGTGCCAGCAGTCCTGGGGGCATCGGTGGCTACACCTTC. Translating gives CASSPGGIGGYTF.

This clonotype was seen more than once but under ten times. The genes are TRBV6-4 and TRBJ1-5; D unresolved. Germline lookup yields CDR1 MRHNA and CDR2 SNTAGT. CDR3 length equals 17 residues. V lost 6 bases and J 8 bases, leaving 26 bases between the germline ends. The chain's CDR3 is CASRTAVGLINWEPQHF. CDR3 coding DNA: TGTGCCAGCAGAACCGCGGTGGGCCTAATAAACTGGGAGCCCCAGCATTTT.

CDR3: CASSLASGTLRYGYTF. The CDR3 DNA reads as TGTGCCAGCAGCTTGGCGAGCGGGACTTTGCGCTATGGCTACACCTTC. The chain joins TRBV5-4 to TRBJ1-2, with TRBD1 as a possible D gene (5 bases). The length of the CDR3 is 16 residues. The V gene's germline CDR1 is SGHNT and CDR2 YYREEE (reference sequence). Between the trimmed V and J ends, which lost 0 bases and 4 bases, there was a span of 16 bases.

This clonotype was detected only a few times. J is TRBJ1-2 and V is TRBV12-3 or TRBV12-4; TRBD1 agrees at 8 bases. The V segment lost 3 bases and the J segment 4 bases; nucleotides outside the gene matches: 7. The CDR3 covers 15 residues. The CDR3 DNA follows: TGTGCCAGCAGTTTTACGACAGGGGCCGGCTATGGCTACACCTTC. Protein product: CASSFTTGAGYGYTF.